This T cell receptor (beta chain) was recorded in a study of graft-versus-host responses after intestinal transplantation. Study as a whole: Recipients were all induced with anti-thymocyte globulin, then given tacrolimus and steroids for roughly 3 years. Study results and limitations: Graft-versus-host to host-versus-graft clonal ratios in allografts were high in patients with graft-donor T cell macrochimerism. GvH clones turned up in recipient marrow; some had shown up first in ileum or blood. After transplant, early declines in HvG clones were associated with peak levels of circulating GvH clones.

Using immunoSEQ multiplex PCR, the repertoire was profiled, and TCRdb retains in-frame clones only, with some absent. The profile shows fewer than 65,000 clones, more than 70% of them singletons. V was clipped by 3 bases and J by 4 bases; unmatched bases: 12. CDR1 and CDR2 from the germline V gene are SGHTA and FQGNSA. The CDR3 is made up of 17 amino acids. About this clone: Its cognate antigen is unknown.

V is TRBV7-2 and J is TRBJ1-2; 9 positions agree with TRBD1. The receptor was isolated from a human donor who was the organ donor for an intestinal transplant. Sequencing used unstimulated CD4+ T cells sorted from spleen or lymph node cells, obtained before transplant. This chain's CDR3 is CASSFGTGTFWGYGYTF. In nucleotides, the CDR3 is TGTGCCAGCAGCTTCGGGACAGGGACTTTCTGGGGCTATGGCTACACCTTC.